This TCR beta chain was identified in a study of blood T cell repertoires in COVID-19. At the level of the study: Spain, Italy and the United States supplied samples that represented acute and convalescent COVID-19. T cells, B-cell-depleted T cells, or PBMCs supplied cDNA or gDNA.

The V gene's germline CDR1 is SGHVS and CDR2 FNYEAQ. The CDR3 has 16 amino acids. Trimming took 2 bases from V and 5 from J; bases not matched to a gene: 11. Source study methods: Estimation of nucleated cell counts was performed using reference gene primer amplification. Repertoires were generated with immunoSEQ multiplex PCR, while TCRdb's copy carries only in-frame clones and drops some. V and J calls and clone size come straight from that table; D and trimming were deduced from the DNA. There are 250,000 or so clones in the sample; about 80% occur only once, and roughly 1.9% lies in the top ten. The V call is TRBV7-6, the J call TRBJ2-5, with 7 nucleotides matching TRBD1. Sequenced input: peripheral blood. This receptor was obtained from a man aged 25-45 years who had recovered from COVID-19. The CDR3 spells CASSLNVQGIGETQYF. CDR3 nucleotide sequence: TGTGCCAGCAGCTTAAACGTACAGGGGATCGGGGAGACCCAGTACTTC. The whole variable domain, remainder taken from reference TRBV7-6 and TRBJ2-5, is GAGVSQSPRYKVTKRGQDVALRCDPISGHVSLYWYRQALGQGPEFLTYFNYEAQQDKSGLPNDRFSAERPEGSISTLTIQRTEQRDSAMYRCASSLNVQGIGETQYFGPGTRLLVL.